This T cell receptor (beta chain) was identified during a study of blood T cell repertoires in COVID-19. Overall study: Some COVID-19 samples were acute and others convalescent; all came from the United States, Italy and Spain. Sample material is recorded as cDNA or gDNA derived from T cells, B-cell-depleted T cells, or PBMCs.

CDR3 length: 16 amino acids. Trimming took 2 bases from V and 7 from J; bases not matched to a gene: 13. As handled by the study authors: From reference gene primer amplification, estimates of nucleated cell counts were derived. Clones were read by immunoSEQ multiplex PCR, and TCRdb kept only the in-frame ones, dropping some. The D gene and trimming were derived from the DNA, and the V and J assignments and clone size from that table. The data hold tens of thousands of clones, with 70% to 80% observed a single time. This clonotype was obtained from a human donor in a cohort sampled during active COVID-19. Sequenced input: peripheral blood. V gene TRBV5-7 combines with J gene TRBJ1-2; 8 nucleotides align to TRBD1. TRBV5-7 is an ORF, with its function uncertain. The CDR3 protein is CASSLCKDRGGAGYTF. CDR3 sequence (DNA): TGTGCCAGCAGCTTATGTAAAGACAGGGGTGGCGCTGGCTACACCTTC.